The clone carrying this T cell receptor (beta chain) was seen just once. Its target is not known. This entry belongs to a study of cytomegalovirus exposure and HLA in healthy donors. These donors counted as nominally healthy when sampled, but unrecorded immune exposures were likely. Study-level findings and limits: An observed cluster of highly shared sequence variants was recorded as a likely sequencing artifact.

The V and J ends lost 0 bases and 4 bases respectively, with 5 bases between them. Per germline, CDR1 SGHRS and CDR2 YFSETQ. This CDR3 region has 13 residues. PCR used 60 Vbeta primers and 13 Jbeta primers. Assay: immunoSEQ multiplex PCR; the TCRdb copy retains only in-frame clones and omits some. The table shows tens of thousands of clones, with 81% occurring only once. Input material: PBMCs. The origin of this receptor is a girl aged 2 to 10 in good health and CMV-seropositive. The chain combines TRBV5-1 with TRBJ1-3; TRBD1 is a possible D gene (5 bases). The CDR3 here is CASSLGQGNTIYF. The CDR3 nucleotides read TGCGCCAGCAGCTTGGGACAGGGAAACACCATATATTTT.